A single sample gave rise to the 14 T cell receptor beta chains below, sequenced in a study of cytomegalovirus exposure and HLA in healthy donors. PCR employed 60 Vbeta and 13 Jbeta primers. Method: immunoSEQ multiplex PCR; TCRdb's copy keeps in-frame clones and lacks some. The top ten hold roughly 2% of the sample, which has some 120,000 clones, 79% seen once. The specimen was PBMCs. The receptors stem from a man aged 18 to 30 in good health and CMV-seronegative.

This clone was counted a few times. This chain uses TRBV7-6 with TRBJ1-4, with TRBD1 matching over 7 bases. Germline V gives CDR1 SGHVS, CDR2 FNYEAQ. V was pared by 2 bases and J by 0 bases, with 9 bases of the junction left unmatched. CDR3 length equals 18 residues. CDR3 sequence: CASSLTRQGPATNEKLFF. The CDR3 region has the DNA TGTGCCAGCAGCTTAACCCGACAGGGCCCGGCAACTAATGAAAAACTGTTTTTT.

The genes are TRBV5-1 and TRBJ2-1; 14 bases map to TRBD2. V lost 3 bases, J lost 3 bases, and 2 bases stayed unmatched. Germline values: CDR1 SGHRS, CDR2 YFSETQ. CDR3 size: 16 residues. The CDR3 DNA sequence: TGCGCCAGCAGCTACGGACTAGCGGGAGGCTACAATGAGCAGTTCTTC. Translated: CASSYGLAGGYNEQFF.

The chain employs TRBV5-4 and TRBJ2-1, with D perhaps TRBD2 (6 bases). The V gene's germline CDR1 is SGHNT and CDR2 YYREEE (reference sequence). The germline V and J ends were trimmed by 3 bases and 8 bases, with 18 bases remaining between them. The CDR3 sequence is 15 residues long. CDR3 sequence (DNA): TGTGCCAGCAGCTCAAGAGGGACTCCCCTGGATGAGCAGTTCTTC. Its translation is CASSSRGTPLDEQFF.

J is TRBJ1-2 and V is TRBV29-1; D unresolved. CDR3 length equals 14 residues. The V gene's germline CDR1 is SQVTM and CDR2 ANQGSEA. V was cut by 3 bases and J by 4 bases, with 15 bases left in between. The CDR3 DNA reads TGCAGCGTTGATTTGGCCGCCTCTAGCTATGGCTACACCTTC. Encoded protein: CSVDLAASSYGYTF.

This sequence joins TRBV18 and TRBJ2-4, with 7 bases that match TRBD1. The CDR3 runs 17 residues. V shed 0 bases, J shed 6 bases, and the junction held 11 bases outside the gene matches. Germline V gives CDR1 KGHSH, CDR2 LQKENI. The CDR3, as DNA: TGTGCCAGCTCACCACCGGGCTCAGGGTCAGGGGGAAACATTCAGTACTTC. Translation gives CASSPPGSGSGGNIQYF. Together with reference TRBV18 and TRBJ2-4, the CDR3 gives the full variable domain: NAGVMQNPRHLVRRRGQEARLRCSPMKGHSHVYWYRQLPEEGLKFMVYLQKENIIDESGMPKERFSAEFPKEGPSILRIQQVVRGDSAAYFCASSPPGSGSGGNIQYFGAGTRLSVL.

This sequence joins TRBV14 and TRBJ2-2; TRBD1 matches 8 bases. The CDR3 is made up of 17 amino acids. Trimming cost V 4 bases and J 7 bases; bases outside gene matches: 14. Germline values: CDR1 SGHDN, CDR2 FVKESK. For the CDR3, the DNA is TGTGCCAGCAGCCCGAAATTGTGGGCAGGGGGCAGCGGGGAGCTGTTTTTT. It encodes CASSPKLWAGGSGELFF.

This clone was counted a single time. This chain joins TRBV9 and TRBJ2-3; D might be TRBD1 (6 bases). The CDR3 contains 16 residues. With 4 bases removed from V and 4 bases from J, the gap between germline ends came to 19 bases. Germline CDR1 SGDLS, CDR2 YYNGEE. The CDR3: CASSPGDHLGADTQYF. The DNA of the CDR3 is TGTGCCAGCAGCCCAGGGGACCACCTGGGGGCAGATACGCAGTATTTT.

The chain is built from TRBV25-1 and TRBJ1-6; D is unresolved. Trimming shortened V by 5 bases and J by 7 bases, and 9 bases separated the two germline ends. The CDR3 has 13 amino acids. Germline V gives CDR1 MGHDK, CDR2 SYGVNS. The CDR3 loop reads CASSLTENSPLHF. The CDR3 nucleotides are TGTGCCAGCAGTTTAACTGAAAATTCACCCCTCCACTTT. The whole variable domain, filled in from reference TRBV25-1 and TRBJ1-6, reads EADIYQTPRYLVIGTGKKITLECSQTMGHDKMYWYQQDPGMELHLIHYSYGVNSTEKGDLSSESTVSRIRTEHFPLTLESARPSHTSQYLCASSLTENSPLHFGNGTRLTVT.

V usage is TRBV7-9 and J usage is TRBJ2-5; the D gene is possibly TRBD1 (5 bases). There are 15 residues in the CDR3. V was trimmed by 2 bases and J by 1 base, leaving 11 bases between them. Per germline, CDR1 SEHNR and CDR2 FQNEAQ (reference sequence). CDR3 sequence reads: CASSLNRQGQETQYF. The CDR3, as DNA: TGTGCCAGCAGCTTAAACCGGCAGGGCCAAGAGACCCAGTACTTC.

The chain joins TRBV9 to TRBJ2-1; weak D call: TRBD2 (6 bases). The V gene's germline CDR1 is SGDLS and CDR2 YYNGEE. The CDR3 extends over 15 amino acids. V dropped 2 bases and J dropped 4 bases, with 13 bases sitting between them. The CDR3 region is CASSVRDLGYNEQFF. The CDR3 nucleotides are TGTGCCAGCAGCGTCCGGGACTTGGGTTACAATGAGCAGTTCTTC.

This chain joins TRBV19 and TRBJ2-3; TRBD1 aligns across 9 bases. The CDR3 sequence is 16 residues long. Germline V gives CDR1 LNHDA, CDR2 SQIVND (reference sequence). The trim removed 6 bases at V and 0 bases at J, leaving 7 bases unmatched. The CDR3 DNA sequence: TGTGCCAGTAGAAACCCGGGACAGGGAAGCACAGATACGCAGTATTTT. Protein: CASRNPGQGSTDTQYF.

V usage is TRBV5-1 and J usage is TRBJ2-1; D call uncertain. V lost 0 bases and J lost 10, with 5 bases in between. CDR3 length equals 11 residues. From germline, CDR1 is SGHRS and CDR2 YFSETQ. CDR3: CASSLGAEQFF. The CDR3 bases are TGCGCCAGCAGCTTGGGGGCAGAGCAGTTCTTC.

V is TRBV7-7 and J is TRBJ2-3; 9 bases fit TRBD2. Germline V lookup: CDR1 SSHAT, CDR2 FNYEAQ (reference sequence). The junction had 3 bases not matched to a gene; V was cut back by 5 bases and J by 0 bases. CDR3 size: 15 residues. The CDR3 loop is CASSPAGGSTDTQYF. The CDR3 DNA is TGTGCCAGCAGCCCAGCGGGAGGTAGCACAGATACGCAGTATTTT.

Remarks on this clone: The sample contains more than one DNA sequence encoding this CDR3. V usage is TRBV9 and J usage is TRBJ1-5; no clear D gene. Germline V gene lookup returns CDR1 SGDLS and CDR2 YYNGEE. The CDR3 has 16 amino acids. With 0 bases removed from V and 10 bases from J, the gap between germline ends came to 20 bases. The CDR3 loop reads CASSVVVAARGQPQHF. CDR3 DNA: TGTGCCAGCAGCGTAGTGGTGGCGGCGAGAGGTCAACCCCAGCATTTT.